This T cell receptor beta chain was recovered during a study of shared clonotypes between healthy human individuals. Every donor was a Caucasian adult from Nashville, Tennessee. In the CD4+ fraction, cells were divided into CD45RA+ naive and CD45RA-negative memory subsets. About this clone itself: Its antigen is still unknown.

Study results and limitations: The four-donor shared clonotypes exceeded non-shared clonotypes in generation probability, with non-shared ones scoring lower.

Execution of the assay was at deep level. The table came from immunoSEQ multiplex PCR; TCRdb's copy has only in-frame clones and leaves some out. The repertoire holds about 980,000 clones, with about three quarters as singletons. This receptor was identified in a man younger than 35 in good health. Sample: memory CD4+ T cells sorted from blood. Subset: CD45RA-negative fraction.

DNA for the CDR3: TGTGCCAGCAGCCCAGGGGGATGGGTGGGACAGTCCTCCTACAATGAGCAGTTCTTC. Amino acids: CASSPGGWVGQSSYNEQFF. The chain combines TRBV7-9 with TRBJ2-1; TRBD1 matches at 7 bases. V shed 5 bases and J 0 bases; nucleotides not matched to a gene: 16. The CDR3 sequence is 19 residues long. The germline V gene has CDR1 SEHNR and CDR2 FQNEAQ (reference sequence).